A selection of T cell receptor beta chains follows, all from one sample in a study of blood T cell repertoires in COVID-19. The method was immunoSEQ multiplex PCR; TCRdb's version includes in-frame clones alone and lacks a portion of them. The data hold under 150,000 clones, with approximately 80% observed a single time. Sequencing was performed on peripheral blood. These receptors were taken from a woman in her 40s with acute or convalescent COVID-19. Both conserved end residues are part of each CDR3. The D gene is left open where the match is weak. Clone size, where shown, is once, few, many, or a class for clones that have expanded.

V gene	D gene	CDR3 length	clone size	J gene	CDR3 DNA	CDR3 protein
TRBV9	TRBD1	14	few	TRBJ1-4	TGTGCCAGCAGCCCACGACAGGGACGTGAAAAACTGTTTTTT	CASSPRQGREKLFF
TRBV3-1/TRBV3-2	.	15	once	TRBJ1-4	TGTGCCAGCAGCCAAGTATCCAGAACTAATGAAAAACTGTTTTTT	CASSQVSRTNEKLFF
TRBV30	.	12	.	TRBJ2-3	TGTGCCTGGAGCCGGACTTTGAATACGCAGTATTTT	CAWSRTLNTQYF
TRBV19	TRBD1	14	.	TRBJ2-1	TGTGCCAGCGCAGAAGGGGGCCCGGCAAATGAGCAGTTCTTC	CASAEGGPANEQFF
TRBV5-4	TRBD1	15	.	TRBJ1-6	TGTGCCAGCAGCCGGACAGGGGCAGACGGATCACCCCTCCACTTT	CASSRTGADGSPLHF
TRBV18	.	13	.	TRBJ2-1	TGTGCCAGCTCACTCTCGGACAACAATGAGCAGTTCTTC	CASSLSDNNEQFF
TRBV5-1	TRBD1	16	.	TRBJ2-3	TGCGCCAGCAGAACCGGGACAGGGGCCTCGGGCTGGACGCAGTATTTT	CASRTGTGASGWTQYF
TRBV19	TRBD2	14	.	TRBJ2-1	TGTGCCAGTAGAGGTGGCGGGGGTTTGGGTGAGCAGTTCTTC	CASRGGGGLGEQFF
TRBV5-1	.	16	.	TRBJ1-2	TGCGCCAGCAGCTTGCGTCCTACGACAGATTTAGGGGGCTACACCTTC	CASSLRPTTDLGGYTF
TRBV25-1	TRBD1	16	.	TRBJ2-7	TGTGCCAGCAGTGATAAGGAGGACAGGTTGGCCTACGAGCAGTACTTC	CASSDKEDRLAYEQYF
TRBV6-6	.	15	.	TRBJ1-1	TGTGCCAGCAGAACCCCAGGGGCTGCGGGCACTGAAGCTTTCTTT	CASRTPGAAGTEAFF
TRBV15	.	16	.	TRBJ1-4	TGTGCCACCAGCAGAGAGAAGGGGCGAACTAATGAAAAACTGTTTTTT	CATSREKGRTNEKLFF
TRBV18	.	16	.	TRBJ1-2	TGTGCCAGCTCACTATCCCCAGACACCTTATTTCATGGCTACACCTTC	CASSLSPDTLFHGYTF
TRBV6-5	.	14	.	TRBJ2-7	TGTGCCAGCAGTTACGGTCCGGGGGCCTACGAGCAGTACTTC	CASSYGPGAYEQYF
TRBV30	TRBD1	15	.	TRBJ2-5	TGTGCCTGGAGTCGTAGGGGGCTCAATCGGGAGACCCAGTACTTC	CAWSRRGLNRETQYF
TRBV19	TRBD1	14	.	TRBJ1-2	TGTGCCAGTAGGAAGGGGACAGCAAACTATGGCTACACCTTC	CASRKGTANYGYTF
TRBV4-2	.	19	.	TRBJ2-7	TGTGCCAGCAGCCAAGGAGGGGGTGGGGATACCCTCGGCGCCTACGAGCAGTACTTC	CASSQGGGGDTLGAYEQYF
TRBV6-4	TRBD2	17	.	TRBJ2-1	TGTGCCAGCAGTGAGGGGGTGTCGCTAGCGGGGTACAATGAGCAGTTCTTC	CASSEGVSLAGYNEQFF
TRBV19	.	13	.	TRBJ1-1	TGTGCCAGTAGTATTCAGGGTATTGGTGAAGCTTTCTTT	CASSIQGIGEAFF
TRBV2	.	17	.	TRBJ1-6	TGTGCCAGCAGGACAGGAGCCGAGAAACCCTATAATTCACCCCTCCACTTT	CASRTGAEKPYNSPLHF
TRBV19	.	13	.	TRBJ1-1	TGTGCCAGTAACGACTTGAGGAAGACTGAAGCTTTCTTT	CASNDLRKTEAFF
TRBV3-1/TRBV3-2	TRBD1	14	medium-sized	TRBJ2-7	TGTGCCAGCAGCCCCCGACAGGGCACGGGCGAGCAGTACTTC	CASSPRQGTGEQYF
TRBV30	.	14	.	TRBJ1-5	TGTGCCTGGACGGGGGGGGGATTCGGTCAGCCCCAGCATTTT	CAWTGGGFGQPQHF
TRBV6-2/TRBV6-3	TRBD1	14	.	TRBJ1-5	TGTGCCAGCAGCCCGGACAGGGCGGGTCAGCCCCAGCATTTT	CASSPDRAGQPQHF
TRBV30	TRBD1	16	once	TRBJ1-1	TGTGCCTGGAGGCCTGAGGGGGCAACCCCCTGGCCTGAAGCTTTCTTT	CAWRPEGATPWPEAFF
TRBV4-1	TRBD2	16	.	TRBJ2-1	TGCGCCAGCAGCCAAGCAGGACTAGCGGGGTACAATGAGCAGTTCTTC	CASSQAGLAGYNEQFF
TRBV5-1	.	14	.	TRBJ1-6	TGCGCCAGCAGCTTACAGGAAACAAATTCACCCCTCCACTTT	CASSLQETNSPLHF
TRBV7-2	TRBD2	15	.	TRBJ2-3	TGTGCCAGCAGCTTAAGCGGGGGGGCCACAGATACGCAGTATTTT	CASSLSGGATDTQYF
TRBV5-1	TRBD1	13	.	TRBJ2-7	TGCGCCAGCAGACCAGGGACAGGGTACGAGCAGTACTTC	CASRPGTGYEQYF
TRBV9	TRBD1	14	.	TRBJ2-7	TGTGCCAGCAGCGCCGGGACAGGCCACTACGAGCAGTACTTC	CASSAGTGHYEQYF
TRBV19	TRBD2	15	.	TRBJ2-2	TGTGCCAGTAGGGAGCCGGGGGGGAACACCGGGGAGCTGTTTTTT	CASREPGGNTGELFF
TRBV18	.	15	.	TRBJ1-2	TGTGCCAGCTCCCTTGGGCTTCAGGGTGTGGACAGTCCCCTCTTC	CASSLGLQGVDSPLF
TRBV19	TRBD2	13	.	TRBJ2-1	TGTGCCAGTAGTAAGACTAGCGTAGGGGAGCAGTTCTTC	CASSKTSVGEQFF
TRBV6-1	.	14	.	TRBJ1-6	TGTGCCAGCAGTGAGGCACAGGGAAATTCACCCCTCCACTTT	CASSEAQGNSPLHF